This T cell receptor (beta chain) is from a study of blood T cell repertoires in COVID-19. The table came from immunoSEQ multiplex PCR; TCRdb's copy has only in-frame clones and leaves some out. This sample has approximately 110,000 clones; about three quarters occur once, and the top ten carry under 1%. The receptor's source is a human donor with acute or convalescent COVID-19. The donor label of this sample is uncertain. The sample comprised peripheral blood.

CDR3 coding DNA: TGTGCCAGCAGCGCAACAGGGCGCGGCTACACCTTC. It codes for CASSATGRGYTF. The chain employs TRBV7-9 and TRBJ1-2, with D possibly matching TRBD1 (6 bases). Germline CDR1 SEHNR, CDR2 FQNEAQ (reference sequence). The CDR3 totals 12 residues. Trimming left V 5 bases short and J 8 bases short, with 12 bases between.